This T cell receptor beta chain was identified during a study of blood T cells in healthy people across ages. With 4 bases clipped from V and 2 bases from J, the junction kept 9 bases outside the gene matches. This CDR3 contains 15 residues. The germline CDR1 and CDR2 sequences are SGHKS and YYEKEE (reference sequence). Each sample provided at least 5.5 micrograms of extracted total RNA. Next came a second PCR, run for about 7 to 11 cycles, which used a sample-barcoded 5' primer along with a J-beta primer mix. With 12 random nucleotides, a template-switch adaptor tagged each individual cDNA molecule. All samples yielded 3 million or more CDR3-containing paired-end reads. MiXCR was run by TCRdb on the 5' RACE reads, yielding one entry per CDR3 protein. The sample holds around 800,000 distinct CDR3 sequences, 60% to 80% seen once.

The chain carries TRBV5-5 and TRBJ2-7; 7 nucleotides align to TRBD1. This TCR derives from a man aged 30 to 39 in good health. The sample comprised blood. CDR3: CASSTRGQLTYEQYF. CDR3 nucleotides: TGTGCCAGCAGCACCCGGGGACAGTTGACCTACGAGCAGTACTTC.